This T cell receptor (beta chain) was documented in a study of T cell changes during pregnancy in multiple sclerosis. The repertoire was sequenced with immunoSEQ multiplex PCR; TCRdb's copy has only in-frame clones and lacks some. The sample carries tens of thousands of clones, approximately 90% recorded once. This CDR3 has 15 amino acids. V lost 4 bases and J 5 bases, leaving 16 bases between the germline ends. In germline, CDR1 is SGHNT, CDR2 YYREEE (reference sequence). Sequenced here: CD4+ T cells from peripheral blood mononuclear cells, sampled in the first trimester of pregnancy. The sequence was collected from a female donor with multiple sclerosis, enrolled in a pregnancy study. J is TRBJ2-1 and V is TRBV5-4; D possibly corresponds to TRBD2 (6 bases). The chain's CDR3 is CASSGIGRGDNEQFF. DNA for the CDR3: TGTGCCAGCAGCGGGATCGGGAGAGGTGACAATGAGCAGTTCTTC.